The 21 T cell receptor beta chains presented below share a single source sample, sequenced in a study of beta chain features in type 1 diabetes. TCRB transcripts that were expressed got sequenced, as all of the isolated RNA had been reverse transcribed. Some clones are missing from TCRdb's copy, which holds only in-frame ones; the method was immunoSEQ multiplex PCR. The sample consists of 810,000 or so clones, 15% to 20% of them appearing once. The sequenced material came from naive CD4+ T cells from blood. The receptors originated from a woman aged 18-30 years in good health.

CDR3 sequence (DNA): TGTGCCAGCAGCACGCCCGTAGCGGGGGGAGAGACCCAGTACTTC. It specifies CASSTPVAGGETQYF. The rearrangement joins TRBV6-5 to TRBJ2-5; TRBD2 matches at 10 bases. There are 15 residues in the CDR3. Germline assignment: CDR1 MNHEY and CDR2 SVGAGI. With 6 bases clipped from V and 4 bases from J, the junction kept 8 bases outside the gene matches.

In DNA form, the CDR3 reads TGTGCCAGCAGGAGGGGCTCCAACGGGGAGCTGTTTTTT. It codes for CASRRGSNGELFF. V usage is TRBV6-5 and J usage is TRBJ2-2; tentatively, D is TRBD1 or TRBD2 (5 bases each). CDR1 is MNHEY, CDR2 SVGAGI, per germline. The CDR3 length is 13 residues. Trimming cost V 6 bases and J 7 bases, with 12 bases left between them.

This clone showed up just a few times. The chain is built from TRBV5-8 and TRBJ2-3; no clear D. Germline values: CDR1 SGHTS, CDR2 YDEGEE. Deletions cut 0 bases from V and 2 bases from J, with 16 bases between. CDR3 length: 17 residues. The DNA for the CDR3 is TGTGCCAGCAGCTTGGCCCCTCGACGACGGATCACAGATACGCAGTATTTT. Encoded protein: CASSLAPRRRITDTQYF.

DNA for the CDR3: TGTGCCAGCAGCTCACTAGTTGGGCGAATCACAGATACGCAGTATTTT. Translating it yields CASSSLVGRITDTQYF. The rearrangement uses TRBV7-2 and TRBJ2-3, with D maybe TRBD2 (5 bases). CDR3 length: 16 residues. CDR1 and CDR2 from the germline V gene are SGHTA and FQGNSA. Trimming pared 4 bases from V and 2 bases from J, leaving 16 bases between.

The CDR3 protein is CASSPWDYNEQFF. CDR3 bases: TGTGCCAGCTCACCCTGGGATTACAATGAGCAGTTCTTC. V is TRBV18 and J is TRBJ2-1; D unresolved. Trimming left V 3 bases short and J 4 bases short, with 7 bases between. The CDR3 runs 13 residues. Germline-derived CDR1 and CDR2 are KGHSH and LQKENI.

The chain links TRBV27 to TRBJ1-5; D may be TRBD1 (5 bases). The germline V gene has CDR1 MNHEY and CDR2 SMNVEV (reference sequence). V was cut by 2 bases and J by 6 bases, with 17 bases left in between. This CDR3 has 16 amino acids. In nucleotides, the CDR3 is TGTGCCAGCAGTTTAACGTCCAGGGCGGCGGGTCAGCCCCAGCATTTT. The encoded protein is CASSLTSRAAGQPQHF.

This chain uses TRBV6-1 with TRBJ2-7; 8 nucleotides agree with TRBD2. This CDR3 has 13 residues. Germline V CDR1 and CDR2: MNHNS, SASEGT. The V gene end was trimmed by 7 bases and the J gene end by 3 bases; junction bases not matched to a gene: 5. The CDR3: CASTKRGGYEQYF. For the CDR3, the DNA is TGTGCCAGCACCAAACGGGGGGGCTACGAGCAGTACTTC.

The chain employs TRBV11-2 and TRBJ2-2; a weak D match, TRBD2 (6 bases). CDR3 length equals 14 residues. Trimming took 5 bases from V and 5 from J, leaving 12 bases between them. Germline values: CDR1 SGHAT, CDR2 FQNNGV. CDR3 in amino acids: CASSPLGGTGELFF. CDR3 DNA sequence: TGTGCCAGCAGCCCCCTTGGGGGGACCGGGGAGCTGTTTTTT.

This clone was observed a few times. The chain couples TRBV5-6 to TRBJ1-1; TRBD1 is a possible D gene (5 bases). Germline V gives CDR1 SGHDT, CDR2 YYEEEE. The CDR3 covers 15 residues. The V and J ends lost 4 bases and 2 bases respectively, with 15 bases between them. CDR3 bases: TGTGCCAGCAGCAGACCGGGACCGAGAAACACTGAAGCTTTCTTT. As protein: CASSRPGPRNTEAFF.

The chain has TRBV28 and TRBJ2-1; the D call may be TRBD1 or TRBD2 (5 bases each). This CDR3 spans 10 amino acids. Germline values: CDR1 MDHEN, CDR2 SYDVKM. The V gene lost 6 bases and the J gene lost 9 bases, with 6 bases spanning the gap. This CDR3 is CASRGTEQFF. The CDR3 DNA is TGTGCCAGCAGGGGGACTGAGCAGTTCTTC.

V gene TRBV7-3 combines with J gene TRBJ2-1, with 13 bases aligning to TRBD2. J was trimmed by 8 bases and V by 7 bases; bases with no gene match: 14. The CDR3 is made up of 17 amino acids. CDR1 and CDR2 from the germline V gene are SGHTA and FQGTGA. The CDR3 DNA is TGTGCCAGCATCTGCACTAGCGGGAGGGCCGGCGTGTATGAGCAGTTCTTC. As protein: CASICTSGRAGVYEQFF.

V usage is TRBV25-1 and J usage is TRBJ2-2, with 9 bases lining up with TRBD1. J lost 2 bases, V lost 6 bases, and 7 bases had no gene match. The CDR3 covers 16 residues. Germline CDR1 reads MGHDK; CDR2 reads SYGVNS. CDR3 nucleotides: TGTGCCAGCAGACCACAGGGGGCGGGAAACACCGGGGAGCTGTTTTTT. Encoded protein: CASRPQGAGNTGELFF.

This chain joins TRBV28 and TRBJ2-1; the D gene is possibly TRBD2 (5 bases). Germline CDR1 and CDR2: MDHEN and SYDVKM. Trimming left V 2 bases short and J 8 bases short, with 13 bases between. This CDR3 spans 14 amino acids. The CDR3 bases are TGTGCCAGCAGTTTAGGTCGCGGGCGGGATGAGCAGTTCTTC. It encodes CASSLGRGRDEQFF.

The chain couples TRBV7-8 to TRBJ1-3; 8 positions agree with TRBD1. V lost 5 bases and J lost 3; bases outside the gene matches: 9. The germline V gene encodes CDR1 SGHVS and CDR2 FQNEAQ. The CDR3 is 16 residues long. The CDR3 protein is CASSPRTGLNGNTIYF. CDR3 DNA: TGTGCCAGCAGCCCTAGGACAGGGCTCAATGGAAACACCATATATTTT.

The chain joins TRBV4-2 to TRBJ1-2; D not resolved. CDR3 length equals 15 residues. The V gene lost 1 base and the J gene lost 2 bases, with 11 bases spanning the gap. Germline CDR1 LGHNA, CDR2 YNFKEQ. The CDR3 spells CASSQVTEMNYGYTF. CDR3 nucleotides: TGTGCCAGCAGCCAAGTTACAGAGATGAACTATGGCTACACCTTC.

In this sample, this clone turned up a few times. The rearrangement uses TRBV5-1 and TRBJ2-5; 7 bases match TRBD1. CDR3 length: 15 residues. Germline values: CDR1 SGHRS, CDR2 YFSETQ. The junction had 9 bases not matched to a gene; V was cut back by 6 bases and J by 1 base. CDR3 nucleotides: TGCGCCAGCACCCTACAGGGGCGCGCCCAAGAGACCCAGTACTTC. Encoded protein: CASTLQGRAQETQYF. The full variable domain, in which reference TRBV5-1 and TRBJ2-5 provide the parts outside the CDR3, is KAGVTQTPRYLIKTRGQQVTLSCSPISGHRSVSWYQQTPGQGLQFLFEYFSETQRNKGNFPGRFSGRQFSNSRSEMNVSTLELGDSALYLCASTLQGRAQETQYFGPGTRLLVL.

This chain connects TRBV29-1 to TRBJ1-1, with D perhaps matching TRBD1 (6 bases). Trimming stripped 6 bases from V and 1 base from J, with 21 bases between. The V gene's germline CDR1 is SQVTM and CDR2 ANQGSEA. This CDR3 contains 16 residues. The CDR3 bases are TGCAGCGTAGCCTACCAAGGGGGTCGGCGGAACACTGAAGCTTTCTTT. This gives the protein CSVAYQGGRRNTEAFF. Full variable domain (outside the CDR3, taken from reference TRBV29-1 and TRBJ1-1): SAVISQKPSRDICQRGTSLTIQCQVDSQVTMMFWYRQQPGQSLTLIATANQGSEATYESGFVIDKFPISRPNLTFSTLTVSNMSPEDSSIYLCSVAYQGGRRNTEAFFGQGTRLTVV.

Details on this clone: Within the sample, other DNA sequences also encode this same CDR3. V gene TRBV7-2 combines with J gene TRBJ2-7; the match to TRBD2 covers 11 bases. Germline assignment: CDR1 SGHTA and CDR2 FQGNSA. The CDR3 covers 14 residues. With V trimmed by 2 bases and J by 3 bases, 0 bases remained unmatched. Here the CDR3 DNA reads TGTGCCAGCAGCTTAACTAGCGGGAGCTACGAGCAGTACTTC. Its protein is CASSLTSGSYEQYF.

This clone was seen only a few times. CDR3 in amino acids: CASNREGGNQPQHF. Here the CDR3 DNA reads TGTGCCAGCAACAGGGAAGGAGGCAATCAGCCCCAGCATTTT. The chain links TRBV2 to TRBJ1-5, with D tentatively TRBD1 (6 bases). V was shortened by 7 bases and J by 2 bases, with 12 bases between the two germline ends. Germline-derived CDR1 and CDR2 are SNHLY and FYNNEI. This CDR3 has 14 amino acids.

This clone was seen only a few times. The chain employs TRBV7-8 and TRBJ2-7; 7 nucleotides match TRBD1. Trimming cost V 9 bases and J 4 bases; bases outside gene matches: 15. This CDR3 is built from 15 residues. Germline-derived CDR1 and CDR2 are SGHVS and FQNEAQ. CDR3 sequence: CASHKDRLGTYEQYF. DNA for the CDR3: TGTGCCAGTCACAAGGACAGGTTGGGGACGTACGAGCAGTACTTC.

This clone was picked up a small number of times. The chain has TRBV6-6 and TRBJ1-5; D is unresolved. From germline, CDR1 is MNHNY and CDR2 SVGAGI (reference sequence). Trimming removed 2 bases at V and 3 bases at J, with 14 bases between. This CDR3 has 16 amino acids. The CDR3 is CASSYLHERTNQPQHF. The CDR3 nucleotides are TGTGCCAGCAGTTACCTCCACGAACGGACCAATCAGCCCCAGCATTTT.